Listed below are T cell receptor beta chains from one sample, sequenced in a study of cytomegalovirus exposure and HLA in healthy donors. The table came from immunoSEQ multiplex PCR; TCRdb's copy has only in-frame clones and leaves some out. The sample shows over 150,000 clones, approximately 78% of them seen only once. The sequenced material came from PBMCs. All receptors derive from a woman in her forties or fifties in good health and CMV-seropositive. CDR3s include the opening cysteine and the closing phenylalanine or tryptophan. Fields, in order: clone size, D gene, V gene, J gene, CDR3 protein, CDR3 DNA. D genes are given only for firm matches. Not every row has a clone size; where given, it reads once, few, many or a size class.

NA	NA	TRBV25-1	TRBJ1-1	CASSGHTMNTEAFF	TGTGCCAGCAGTGGACACACAATGAACACTGAAGCTTTCTTT
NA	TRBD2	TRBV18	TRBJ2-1	CASSPTLAGSTNEQFF	TGTGCCAGCTCACCTACACTAGCGGGGTCTACCAATGAGCAGTTCTTC
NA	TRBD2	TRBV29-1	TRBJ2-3	CSVVLAGGSTDTQYF	TGCAGCGTTGTACTAGCGGGGGGGAGCACAGATACGCAGTATTTT
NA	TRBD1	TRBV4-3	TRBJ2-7	CASSQDSGQGREQYF	TGCGCCAGCAGCCAAGATTCGGGACAGGGACGGGAGCAGTACTTC
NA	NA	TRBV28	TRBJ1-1	CASSLEGRGDTEAFF	TGTGCCAGCAGTTTGGAGGGCCGGGGTGACACTGAAGCTTTCTTT
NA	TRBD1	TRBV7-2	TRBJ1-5	CASSPDTGGVGQPQHF	TGTGCCAGCAGCCCAGACACAGGGGGCGTAGGGCAGCCCCAGCATTTT
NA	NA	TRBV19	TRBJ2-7	CASSKGEGRNEQYF	TGTGCCAGTAGTAAGGGGGAGGGCCGGAACGAGCAGTACTTC
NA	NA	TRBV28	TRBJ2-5	CASRIDMTQYF	TGTGCCAGCAGGATAGATATGACCCAGTACTTC
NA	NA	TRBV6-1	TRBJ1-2	CASGVLFGGGYTF	TGTGCCAGCGGAGTCTTATTTGGCGGTGGCTACACCTTC
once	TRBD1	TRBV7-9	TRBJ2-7	CASSTDRGRDEQYF	TGTGCCAGCAGCACAGACAGGGGACGGGACGAGCAGTACTTC
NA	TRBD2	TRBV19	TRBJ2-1	CASSIEGSGSTVEQFF	TGTGCCAGTAGTATAGAAGGTAGCGGGAGCACCGTTGAGCAGTTCTTC
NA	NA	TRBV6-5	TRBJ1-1	CASSKDYRNTEAFF	TGTGCCAGCAGTAAGGACTACCGGAACACTGAAGCTTTCTTT
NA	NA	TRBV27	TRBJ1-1	CASSSGGPTEAFF	TGTGCCAGCAGTTCTGGCGGCCCCACTGAAGCTTTCTTT
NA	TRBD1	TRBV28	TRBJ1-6	CASSLAPPGQGGYINSPLHF	TGTGCCAGCAGTTTAGCCCCCCCCGGACAGGGGGGATATATAAATTCACCCCTCCACTTT
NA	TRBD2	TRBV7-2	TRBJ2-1	CASSAGDGHPEQFF	TGTGCCAGCAGCGCGGGGGACGGGCACCCGGAGCAGTTCTTC
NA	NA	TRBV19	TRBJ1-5	CASTAENSNQPQHF	TGTGCCAGTACCGCAGAAAATAGCAATCAGCCCCAGCATTTT
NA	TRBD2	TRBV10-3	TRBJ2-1	CAIGSGRDNEQFF	TGTGCCATCGGTAGCGGGAGAGACAATGAGCAGTTCTTC
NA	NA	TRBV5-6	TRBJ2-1	CASSFRQGGTYNEQFF	TGTGCCAGCAGCTTTCGACAGGGCGGGACATACAATGAGCAGTTCTTC
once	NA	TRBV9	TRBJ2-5	CASSPVFGETQYF	TGTGCCAGCAGCCCGGTTTTCGGAGAGACCCAGTACTTC
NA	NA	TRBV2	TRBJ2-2	CASSELLANTGELFF	TGTGCCAGCAGTGAACTACTAGCTAACACCGGGGAGCTGTTTTTT
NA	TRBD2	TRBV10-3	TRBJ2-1	CAISETSGRQSYNEQFF	TGTGCCATCAGTGAAACTAGCGGGAGGCAGTCCTACAATGAGCAGTTCTTC
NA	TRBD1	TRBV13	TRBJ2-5	CASSLVTGGSRQETQYF	TGTGCCAGCAGCTTAGTAACAGGGGGGAGTAGACAAGAGACCCAGTACTTC
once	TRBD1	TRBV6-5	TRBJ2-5	CASSRQGQYQETQYF	TGTGCCAGCAGCCGACAGGGGCAGTACCAAGAGACCCAGTACTTC
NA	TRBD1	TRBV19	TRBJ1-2	CASRDRVIGYTF	TGTGCCAGCCGGGACAGGGTGATAGGCTACACCTTC
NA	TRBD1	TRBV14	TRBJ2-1	CASSQVWTGGYNEQFF	TGTGCCAGCAGCCAAGTTTGGACAGGGGGCTACAATGAGCAGTTCTTC